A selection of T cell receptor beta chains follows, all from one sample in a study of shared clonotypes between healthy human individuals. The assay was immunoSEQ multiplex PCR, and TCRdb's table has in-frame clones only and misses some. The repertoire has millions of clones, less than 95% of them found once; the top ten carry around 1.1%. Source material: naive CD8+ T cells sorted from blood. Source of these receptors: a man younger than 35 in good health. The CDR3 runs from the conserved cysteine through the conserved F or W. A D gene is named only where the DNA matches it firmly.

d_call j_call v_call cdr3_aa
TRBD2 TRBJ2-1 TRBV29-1 CSVFSGGAYNEQFF
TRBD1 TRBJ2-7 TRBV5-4 CASSFRTGYEQYF
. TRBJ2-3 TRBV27 CASSFMGGTDTQYF
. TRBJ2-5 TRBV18 CASSQGPGETQYF
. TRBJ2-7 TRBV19 CASSPVSGYEQYF
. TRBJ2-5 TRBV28 CASSSPRGLETQYF
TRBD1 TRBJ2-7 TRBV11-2 CASSLGTGRYEQYF
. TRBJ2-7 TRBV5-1 CASSLGRAVTYEQYF
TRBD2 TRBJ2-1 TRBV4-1 CASSQEPGGGAYEQFF
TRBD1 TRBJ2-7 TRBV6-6 CASSYSGQGFNEQYF
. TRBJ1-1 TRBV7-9 CASSLGENTEAFF
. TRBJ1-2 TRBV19 CASSMEGVYGYTF
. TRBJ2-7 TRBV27 CASSPSPGTPSYEQYF
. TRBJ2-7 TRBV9 CASSVAADYEQYF
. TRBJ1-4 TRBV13 CASSLGSYITTNEKLFF
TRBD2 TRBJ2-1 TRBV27 CASSLSYLAGGPNEQFF
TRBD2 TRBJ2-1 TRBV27 CASSFPGLAVNEQFF
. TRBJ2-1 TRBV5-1 CASSFEGAYNEQFF
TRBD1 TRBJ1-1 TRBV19 CASSTLRQGKNTEAFF
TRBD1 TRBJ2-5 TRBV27 CASSSYPSGQGPRRETQYF
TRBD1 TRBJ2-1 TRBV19 CASSLKVRQGAYNEQFF
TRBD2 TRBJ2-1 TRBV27 CASGLLREPDEQFF
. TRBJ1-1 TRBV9 CASSVAGLGTEAFF
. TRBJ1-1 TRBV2 CASSQQANTEAFF
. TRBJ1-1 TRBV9 CASSVDGMNTEAFF
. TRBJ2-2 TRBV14 CASSQETFGYTGELFF
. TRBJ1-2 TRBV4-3 CASSQVLGNYGYTF
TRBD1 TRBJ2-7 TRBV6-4 CASRGTGVDEQYF
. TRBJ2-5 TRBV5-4 CASSLLGDETQYF
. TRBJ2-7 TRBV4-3 CASSQERQGRDEQYF
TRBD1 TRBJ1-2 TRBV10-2 CASRADRVDHGYTF
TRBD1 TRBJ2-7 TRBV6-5 CASGQDSYEQYF
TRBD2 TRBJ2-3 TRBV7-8 CASSPRLAGVTDTQYF
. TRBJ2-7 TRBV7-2 CASSSPKTPGHTYEQYF
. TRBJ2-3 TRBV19 CASSISGVSSPFTDTQYF
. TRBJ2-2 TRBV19 CASSPGTPYTGELFF
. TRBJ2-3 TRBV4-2 CASSQEGFSTDTQYF
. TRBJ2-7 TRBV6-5 CASSYFGPTYEQYF